Here is one T cell receptor beta chain with its context. The antigen is not known. Sequencing of cultured CD4+ T cell DNA used the Oncomine TCR Beta short-read assay. The authors extracted genomic DNA from cultured CD4+ T cells. TCRdb re-derived calls from the PCR reads in MiXCR, one entry per CDR3 protein. The data show 20,000 to 25,000 distinct CDR3 sequences, with around two fifths seen just once and around 4.9% held by the top ten. These data belong to a study of vaccination and CD4 T cells after COVID-19. The wider study: Post-diagnosis, post-COVID samples were collected after a median approximately 100 days, ranging 35 to 161.

V was pared by 6 bases and J by 4 bases, with 6 bases of the junction left unmatched. Germline-derived CDR1 and CDR2 are SNHLY and FYNNEI. The length of the CDR3 is 15 residues. The time point denotes: late sampling 161 to 241 days after vaccination in three convalescent patients. Treatment here: approximately nine-day PBMC culture with coronavirus spike peptide pools or control peptides (ViraFEST assay). The sample consisted of CD4+ T cells from blood, cultured in vitro, taken about 7 months after SARS-CoV-2 vaccination. This chain links TRBV2 with TRBJ1-5; 10 nucleotides align to TRBD1. The source of this sequence is a human donor who had recovered from COVID-19. CDR3 in DNA: TGTGCCAGCAGACTTAGGACAGGGGGGAATCAGCCCCAGCATTTT. It is translated as CASRLRTGGNQPQHF.